Each of the 11 T cell receptor beta chains below was sequenced from the same sample in a study of response to subunit inactivated influenza vaccine. TCRdb reprocessed the RT-PCR reads with MiXCR, giving one entry per CDR3 protein. The table lists hundreds of thousands of distinct CDR3 sequences, about 8% of them singletons. The sample consisted of PBMCs from blood, taken roughly 24 months after vaccination. The receptors were sampled from a man between 50 and 75 years old who received an inactivated influenza vaccine.

This chain joins TRBV20-1 and TRBJ2-1; weak D call: TRBD2 (6 bases). The V gene lost 5 bases and the J gene lost 0 bases, with 14 bases spanning the gap. The CDR3 contains 15 residues. Germline assignment: CDR1 DFQATT and CDR2 SNEGSKA (reference sequence). Here the CDR3 reads CSAPSRDSSYNEQFF. The CDR3, as DNA: TGCAGTGCTCCCTCGCGGGATAGCTCCTACAATGAGCAGTTCTTC.

This chain connects TRBV5-1 to TRBJ2-3; D remains ambiguous. The ends were cut back, 4 bases at V and 6 bases at J, with 9 bases in the middle. Germline V gene data show CDR1 as SGHRS and CDR2 as YFSETQ. The CDR3 has 12 amino acids. The CDR3 loop is CASSPQSDTQYF. For the CDR3, the DNA is TGCGCCAGCAGCCCGCAGTCGGATACGCAGTATTTT.

This clonotype was counted only a few times. The chain links TRBV4-2 to TRBJ2-2, with 7 bases fitting TRBD1. V shed 1 base and J 6 bases; nucleotides not matched to a gene: 5. CDR1 LGHNA and CDR2 YNFKEQ come from the germline V gene. This CDR3 has 15 residues. CDR3 nucleotides: TGTGCCAGCAGCCAAGCACAGGGGTCGGCCGGGGAGCTGTTTTTT. Translating it yields CASSQAQGSAGELFF.

This clonotype was counted between two and nine times. The chain is built from TRBV5-6 and TRBJ2-3; 10 nucleotides line up with TRBD2. Trimming cost V 3 bases and J 6 bases; bases outside gene matches: 4. This CDR3 has 14 amino acids. Germline CDR1 is SGHDT and CDR2 is YYEEEE. The CDR3 sequence is CASSSKRGGDTQYF. The CDR3, as DNA: TGTGCCAGCAGCTCGAAGCGGGGGGGCGATACGCAGTATTTT.

This clonotype was seen ten or more times. The V and J genes are TRBV12-3 or TRBV12-4 and TRBJ2-7, with a possible D match to TRBD2 (6 bases). This CDR3 comprises 13 residues. Trimming took 6 bases from V and 6 from J, leaving 15 bases between them. The DNA of the CDR3 is TGTGCCAGCAGACACCTACTAGCACTCGAGCAGTACTTC. Translating it yields CASRHLLALEQYF.

The table lists this clonotype with a few counts. The chain combines TRBV4-1 with TRBJ2-6; the D is unclear. This CDR3 has 16 residues. The ends were cut back, 1 base at V and 1 base at J, with 8 bases in the middle. Germline assignment: CDR1 MGHRA and CDR2 YSYEKL. The CDR3 sequence is CASSQASVSGANVLTF. CDR3 nucleotide sequence: TGCGCCAGCAGCCAAGCCTCAGTGTCTGGGGCCAACGTCCTGACTTTC.

This clonotype was recorded many times. This chain uses TRBV4-2 with TRBJ2-3; 15 bases agree with TRBD2. Trimming cost V 1 base and J 0 bases; bases outside gene matches: 11. Germline V gene lookup returns CDR1 LGHNA and CDR2 YNFKEQ. The CDR3 is 21 residues long. The CDR3 sequence: CASSQVGPGLAGGSSTDTQYF. CDR3 sequence (DNA): TGTGCCAGCAGCCAAGTTGGTCCGGGACTAGCGGGAGGATCTAGCACAGATACGCAGTATTTT.

The chain employs TRBV4-3 and TRBJ2-3; TRBD2 aligns across 10 bases. The germline CDR1 and CDR2 sequences are LGHNA and YSLEER. V was clipped by 4 bases and J by 4 bases; unmatched bases: 8. The length of the CDR3 is 16 residues. CDR3 sequence (DNA): TGCGCCAGCAGCCTTGTAGCGGGGGGTCGTGCAGATACGCAGTATTTT. It specifies CASSLVAGGRADTQYF.

This clonotype turned up a few times. The chain joins TRBV7-9 to TRBJ2-3; 7 bases map to TRBD2. V shed 3 bases, J shed 3 bases, and the junction held 6 bases outside the gene matches. Per germline, CDR1 SEHNR and CDR2 FQNEAQ (reference sequence). CDR3 length: 15 residues. The CDR3 DNA reads as TGTGCCAGCAGCTTCATGGGGGGGACGACAGATACGCAGTATTTT. Translation: CASSFMGGTTDTQYF.

This clonotype occurred many times. The chain employs TRBV20-1 and TRBJ2-5; D remains ambiguous. Trimming left V 6 bases short and J 2 bases short, with 13 bases between. The CDR3 covers 13 residues. Germline values: CDR1 DFQATT, CDR2 SNEGSKA (reference sequence). CDR3 nucleotides: TGCAGTGCGGAACCAGACGTACAAGAGACCCAGTACTTC. Its translation: CSAEPDVQETQYF.

V gene TRBV6-1 combines with J gene TRBJ1-5, with D uncertain. The germline V gene has CDR1 MNHNS and CDR2 SASEGT. Trimming shortened V by 7 bases and J by 0 bases, and 13 bases separated the two germline ends. CDR3 length equals 15 residues. The chain's CDR3 is CASTQSRNSNQPQHF. CDR3 in DNA: TGTGCCAGCACTCAAAGCAGGAATAGCAATCAGCCCCAGCATTTT.